This TCR beta chain was found in a study of human T cells and chemical hapten exposure. Germline CDR1 is LNHDA and CDR2 is SQIVND (reference sequence). This CDR3 comprises 17 residues. V was shortened by 4 bases and J by 4 bases, with 20 bases between the two germline ends. Individual cDNA molecules received unique molecular identifiers in the library. TCRdb fed the RACE reads into MiXCR, producing one record per CDR3 protein. The table includes about 80,000 distinct CDR3 sequences, about 14% detected once. Described time point: pre-sensitization, week 0. Treatment meaning: therapeutic diphenylcyclopropenone sensitization with weekly scalp DPC. Blood sampling preceded each patch test application. It was from unfractionated whole blood that total RNA was extracted.

This chain connects TRBV19 to TRBJ2-1; D is perhaps TRBD1 or TRBD2 (6 bases each). The source material was whole blood, sampled in connection with sensitization to the hapten diphenylcyclopropenone (DPC). This clonotype was obtained from a woman aged 45-65 years with alopecia areata. Some clones in this sample may be carry-over from other donors' samples. CDR3 in amino acids: CASSTLLQGGPYNEQFF. The DNA of the CDR3 is TGTGCCAGTAGTACCCTCCTACAGGGAGGTCCATACAATGAGCAGTTCTTC.